Listed below are T cell receptor beta chains from one sample, sequenced in a study of CD8+ T cells in alopecia areata. Using immunoSEQ multiplex PCR, the repertoire was profiled, and TCRdb retains in-frame clones only, with some absent. The profile shows about 140,000 clones, 55% of them singletons. The sequenced material came from CD4+ T cells sorted from blood. These receptors originate from a human donor in good health. The CDR3 runs from the conserved cysteine through the conserved F or W. D genes are given only for firm matches. Clone size is given for some rows only: seen once, a few or many times, or a class if the clone is expanded.

many	TRBD2	TRBJ2-3	TRBV5-1	TGCGCCAGGGATCTGGCACGACGGGAGGCAGAGAACGACCCCGTGAGCTCAGATACGCAGTATTTT	CARDLARREAENDPVSSDTQYF
-	TRBD1	TRBJ1-5	TRBV6-6	TGTGCCAGCAGAACCGACAGGGTGGAGCAGCCCCAGCATTTT	CASRTDRVEQPQHF
few	-	TRBJ2-7	TRBV29-1	TGCAGCGTGACAGTGCCGCTGGGGCAGTACTTC	CSVTVPLGQYF
-	TRBD1	TRBJ1-5	TRBV10-1	TGCGCCAGCCCGGACAGGGTCTATCAGCCCCAGCATTTT	CASPDRVYQPQHF
few	-	TRBJ1-2	TRBV29-1	TGCAGCGCGCGACAGAACTATGGCTACACCTTC	CSARQNYGYTF
few	-	TRBJ1-1	TRBV19	TGTGCCAGTAGTATACGGGGGGGGAACACTGAAGCTTTCTTT	CASSIRGGNTEAFF
-	-	TRBJ1-1	TRBV28	TGTGCCAGCAGTATGAATACAGGGACAAGAGCTTTCTTT	CASSMNTGTRAFF
few	-	TRBJ2-7	TRBV29-1	TGCAGCGTTGAACCGCTCGTACGAGGGGAGCAGTACTTC	CSVEPLVRGEQYF
-	TRBD1	TRBJ2-7	TRBV2	TGTGCCAGCACGCCTCACCGGGACAGGCCGGAATACGAGCAGTACTTC	CASTPHRDRPEYEQYF
-	-	TRBJ2-6	TRBV6-5	TGTGCCAGCAGTTACGGGGGGACTGGGGCCAACGTCCTGACTTTC	CASSYGGTGANVLTF
-	-	TRBJ2-3	TRBV29-1	TGCAGCGTTGTATTTCAGGTGACAGATACGCAGTATTTT	CSVVFQVTDTQYF
few	TRBD1	TRBJ2-5	TRBV18	TGTGCCAGCTCACCTCCGGGGACAGAAGAGACCCAGTACTTC	CASSPPGTEETQYF
-	-	TRBJ2-2	TRBV27	TGTGCCAGCAGTTCTGACCGTCGCAACACCGGGGAGCTGTTTTTT	CASSSDRRNTGELFF
-	-	TRBJ2-3	TRBV9	TGTGCCAGCAGCCCCGTCACTAGCACGGATACGCAGTATTTT	CASSPVTSTDTQYF
-	-	TRBJ2-2	TRBV11-2	TGTGCCAGCAGCTTAGGAGGGCAGCACACCGGGGAGCTGTTTTTT	CASSLGGQHTGELFF
few	-	TRBJ1-2	TRBV7-9	TGTGCCAGCAGCTCGGCCTCTGGCCCTAACTATGGCTACACCTTC	CASSSASGPNYGYTF
-	-	TRBJ1-5	TRBV30	TGTGCCTGGAGTACCGCGGGGCCCCAGCATTTT	CAWSTAGPQHF
few	TRBD1	TRBJ1-1	TRBV27	TGTGCCAGCAGGATGGGGACAGGGGGAGCAGAAGCTTTCTTT	CASRMGTGGAEAFF
-	-	TRBJ1-1	TRBV6-1	TGTGCCAGCAGGCTGAACACTGAAGCTTTCTTT	CASRLNTEAFF
few	-	TRBJ2-7	TRBV14	TGTGCCAGCAGCCAAGGCCGCTACGAGCAGTACTTC	CASSQGRYEQYF
-	TRBD1	TRBJ2-5	TRBV28	TGTGCCAGCAGTTCAACTGACAGGGGGCATGAGACCCAGTACTTC	CASSSTDRGHETQYF
-	-	TRBJ2-5	TRBV29-1	TGCAGCGTTGAAACAGGGATAGAGACCCAGTACTTC	CSVETGIETQYF
-	-	TRBJ2-6	TRBV29-1	TGCAGCGTGGCCCCAACCTCTGGGGCCAACGTCCTGACTTTC	CSVAPTSGANVLTF
-	-	TRBJ1-5	TRBV18	TGTGCCAGCTCACCACCGGGGCAGAATCAGCCCCAGCATTTT	CASSPPGQNQPQHF
once	TRBD2	TRBJ2-1	TRBV28	TGTGCCAGCAGTTTATTCTCGCGGGAGTACTACAATGAGCAGTTCTTC	CASSLFSREYYNEQFF
-	TRBD1	TRBJ2-7	TRBV7-9	TGTGCCAGCAGCTCCCGGGACAGGGGATGGACGGGTTTC	CASSSRDRGWTGF
-	-	TRBJ1-5	TRBV19	TGTGCCAGTAGTACGCAGACCCGGCAGCCCCAGCATTTT	CASSTQTRQPQHF
-	-	TRBJ2-7	TRBV28	TGTGCCAGCAGCCATGGAACAGGGTCTTACGAGCAGTACTTC	CASSHGTGSYEQYF
-	-	TRBJ2-7	TRBV5-4	TGTGCCAGCAGCTGGAGGGGAATCGGGTCCGAGCAGTACTTC	CASSWRGIGSEQYF
-	TRBD2	TRBJ2-5	TRBV29-1	TGCAGTGGACTAGCGGGAGAGGAGACCCAGTACTTC	CSGLAGEETQYF
-	TRBD2	TRBJ2-1	TRBV7-2	TGTGCCAGCAGCTTCATGAGCGGGATGGATCGGAATGAGCAGTTCTTC	CASSFMSGMDRNEQFF
-	-	TRBJ2-6	TRBV5-4	TGTGCCAGCAGCTTGACCCACTCTGGGGCCAACGTCCTGACTTTC	CASSLTHSGANVLTF
-	TRBD2	TRBJ2-7	TRBV27	TGTGCCAGCAGTATCAACGGACTAGCGGGAGGACTAAGCTCCTACGAGCAGTACTTC	CASSINGLAGGLSSYEQYF
-	-	TRBJ2-7	TRBV30	TGTGCCTGGGGACCGGGGTCCTACGAGCAGTACTTC	CAWGPGSYEQYF
-	TRBD2	TRBJ2-7	TRBV18	TGTGCCAGCTCGAGTAAGCGGGAGGGCAGAGAGCAGTACTTC	CASSSKREGREQYF
-	-	TRBJ1-3	TRBV30	TGTGCCTGGAGTACCGGAAACACCATATATTTT	CAWSTGNTIYF
-	TRBD1	TRBJ1-5	TRBV30	TGTGCCTGGAGTCAACAGGGGAATCAGCCCCAGCATTTT	CAWSQQGNQPQHF
-	TRBD2	TRBJ2-1	TRBV7-9	TGTGCCAGCAGCGAGCGGGAGAGCTACAATGAGCAGTTCTTC	CASSERESYNEQFF
few	-	TRBJ2-3	TRBV7-2	TGTGCCAGCAGCTTAGCGGGAAAGTGGACAGATACGCAGTATTTT	CASSLAGKWTDTQYF
-	TRBD1	TRBJ1-4	TRBV4-1	TGCGCCAGCAGCCAAGATCCCCCAGGGGGCGGTCGAAAACTGTTTTTT	CASSQDPPGGGRKLFF
few	TRBD2	TRBJ2-1	TRBV30	TGTGCCTGGAGTCCGACTAGCGGAGGAGAGCAGTTCTTC	CAWSPTSGGEQFF
-	-	TRBJ1-1	TRBV5-1	TGCGCCAGCAGCTTTGAAAGGAACACTGAAGCTTTCTTT	CASSFERNTEAFF
-	-	TRBJ1-3	TRBV19	TGTGCCAGTACCCCGATGGCTGTCGTGAACACCATATATTTT	CASTPMAVVNTIYF
-	-	TRBJ2-7	TRBV19	TGTGCCAGTAGTTCTTGGTCCTACGAGCAGTACTTC	CASSSWSYEQYF